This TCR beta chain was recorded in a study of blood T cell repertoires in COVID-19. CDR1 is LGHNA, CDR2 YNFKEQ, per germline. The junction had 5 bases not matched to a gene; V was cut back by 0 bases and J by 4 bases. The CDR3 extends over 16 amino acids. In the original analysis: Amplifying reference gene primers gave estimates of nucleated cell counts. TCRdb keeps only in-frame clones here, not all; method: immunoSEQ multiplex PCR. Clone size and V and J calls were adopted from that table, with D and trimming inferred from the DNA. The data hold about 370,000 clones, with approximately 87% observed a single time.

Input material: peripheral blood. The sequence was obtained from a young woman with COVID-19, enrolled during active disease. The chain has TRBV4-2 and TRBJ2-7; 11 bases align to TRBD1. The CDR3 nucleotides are TGTGCCAGCAGCCAAGACGAGGGGACAGGGGGGTACGAGCAGTACTTC. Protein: CASSQDEGTGGYEQYF.